This entry lists 6 T cell receptor beta chains sequenced from one sample in a study of cytomegalovirus exposure and HLA in healthy donors listed by TCRdb under 2017. The library was produced with the immunoSEQ multiplex PCR assay. For the multiplex PCR, a mixture combining 60 forward primers for TCR Vbeta segments and 13 reverse primers for TCR Jbeta segments was used. What TCRdb holds here is the immuneACCESS table cut down to in-frame rearrangements. Part of the clones is not present; checked against another copy, under half of the missing clones reflect an unresolved V gene, and the others are unexplained. This sample lists more than 80,000 clones; 55% to 65% were detected once. 15% of the sample is in the top ten clones. Material: PBMCs. Every receptor here comes from a woman between 40 and 55 years old in good health and CMV-seropositive.

The chain links TRBV7-2 to TRBJ1-2; 7 positions agree with TRBD1. Looked up from germline, CDR1 is SGHTA and CDR2 is FQGNSA. The CDR3 is 15 residues long. Germline trimming cut 5 bases from V and 4 bases from J; bases unmatched to any gene: 10. The CDR3 coding sequence is TGTGCCAGCAGCCCCACCGGGACAGTCGGCTATGGCTACACCTTC. It encodes CASSPTGTVGYGYTF. The whole variable domain, remainder taken from reference TRBV7-2 and TRBJ1-2, is GAGVSQSPSNKVTEKGKDVELRCDPISGHTALYWYRQSLGQGLEFLIYFQGNSAPDKSGLPSDRFSAERTGGSVSTLTIQRTQQEDSAVYLCASSPTGTVGYGYTFGSGTRLTVV.

The table lists this clone with a few counts. This chain links TRBV6-5 with TRBJ2-4; tentatively, D is TRBD2 (6 bases). The germline CDR1 and CDR2 sequences are MNHEY and SVGAGI. CDR3 size: 15 residues. The V end lost 2 bases, the J end lost 1 base, and 9 bases lay between the germline ends. The CDR3 protein is CASSYVRGAKNIQYF. The CDR3 DNA is TGTGCCAGCAGTTACGTCCGGGGGGCCAAAAACATTCAGTACTTC.

The chain has TRBV2 and TRBJ1-5, with 10 nucleotides matching TRBD1. CDR1 SNHLY and CDR2 FYNNEI come from the germline V gene. The CDR3 has 16 amino acids. The trim removed 0 bases at V and 7 bases at J, leaving 6 bases unmatched. CDR3 loop: CASSEARDRGLQPQHF. The CDR3 bases are TGTGCCAGCAGTGAAGCGCGGGACAGGGGACTACAGCCCCAGCATTTT.

The chain recombines TRBV7-6 with TRBJ2-7; unclear D gene. The CDR3 extends over 15 amino acids. Trimming removed 1 base from V and 1 base from J, with 11 bases in between. Germline CDR1 reads SGHVS; CDR2 reads FNYEAQ. CDR3 sequence reads: CASSLEAGLSYEQYF. CDR3 nucleotide sequence: TGTGCCAGCAGCTTAGAGGCAGGCTTATCCTACGAGCAGTACTTC.

The genes are TRBV7-9 and TRBJ2-1, with TRBD2 identical over 7 bases. Germline-derived CDR1 and CDR2 are SEHNR and FQNEAQ (reference sequence). V gave up 4 bases and J gave up 0 bases; unmatched junction bases: 12. CDR3 size: 18 residues. This CDR3 is CASSSSGASGNSYNEQFF. CDR3 DNA sequence: TGTGCCAGCAGCTCCTCGGGTGCTAGCGGTAACTCCTACAATGAGCAGTTCTTC.

The J gene is TRBJ2-7, the V gene TRBV5-1, with 7 bases matching TRBD2. The CDR3 length is 14 residues. The J segment lost 6 bases and the V segment lost 3 bases, leaving 9 bases of the junction unmatched. Germline V gene lookup returns CDR1 SGHRS and CDR2 YFSETQ. The CDR3 here is CASSSPGGSSEQYF. CDR3 DNA: TGCGCCAGCAGCTCTCCGGGAGGTAGCTCCGAGCAGTACTTC.